This T cell receptor beta chain was observed in a study of identical twins. Study-wide results and caveats: In beta out-of-frame sequences, the excess sharing between twins was weaker.

This clonotype was seen many times. Its antigen is currently unknown. TCRdb called the 5' RACE reads again in MiXCR, with one record for every CDR3 protein. The sample shows about 220,000 distinct CDR3 sequences, around 10% of them seen only once. This CDR3 spans 17 amino acids. V lost 4 bases to trimming and J lost 2 bases; unmatched junction nucleotides: 10. Germline assignment: CDR1 SGHTA and CDR2 FQGNSA. The material sequenced was memory (CD45RO+) T cells sorted from blood. The clonotype comes from a woman between 18 and 30 years old in good health. The rearrangement uses TRBV7-2 and TRBJ2-3; 9 bases map to TRBD2. The CDR3 nucleotides are TGTGCCAGCAGCTCAAGACTAGCGGTGGGGATCACAGATACGCAGTATTTT. Protein: CASSSRLAVGITDTQYF.